Each of the 30 T cell receptor beta chains below was sequenced from the same sample in a study of T cells in Graves' hyperthyroidism and ophthalmopathy. Template material for amplifying TCR beta CDR3 regions consisted of RNA transcripts. The primer set for the first-round RT-PCR of the TCR CDR3 was HTBI. One entry per CDR3 protein, called by TCRdb with MiXCR from the multiplex PCR reads. The data hold over 450,000 distinct CDR3 sequences, with more than 15% observed a single time. Sequencing was performed on blood. The receptor source for this set is a woman younger than 35 with Graves' ophthalmopathy.

This sequence joins TRBV5-1 and TRBJ2-7, with D perhaps TRBD2 (5 bases). The CDR3 length is 16 residues. Germline V gives CDR1 SGHRS, CDR2 YFSETQ. Trimming removed 2 bases at V and 0 bases at J, with 15 bases between. The CDR3 region has the DNA TGCGCCAGCAGCTTCGACCAAGGACTCGTCTCCTACGAGCAGTACTTC. Its translation is CASSFDQGLVSYEQYF.

This clonotype was seen ten or more times. The chain joins TRBV12-3 or TRBV12-4 to TRBJ1-1; 7 bases map to TRBD1. With 7 bases clipped from V and 4 bases from J, the junction kept 6 bases outside the gene matches. The CDR3 consists of 13 residues. CDR3 coding DNA: TGTGCCAGCAACTTCGACAGGGCCACTGAAGCTTTCTTT. Encoded protein: CASNFDRATEAFF.

This clonotype was seen at least ten times. The chain joins TRBV27 to TRBJ2-1, with D maybe TRBD1 (6 bases). The CDR3 consists of 15 residues. Germline CDR1 MNHEY, CDR2 SMNVEV (reference sequence). Trimming removed 6 bases at V and 4 bases at J, with 16 bases between. The CDR3 here is CASSYPGQTYNEQFF. CDR3 bases: TGTGCCAGCAGCTATCCGGGACAAACATACAATGAGCAGTTCTTC.

This clonotype turned up a few times. This may come from a read error, since a much larger clone is one base off. The chain uses TRBV9 and TRBJ1-4; TRBD1 aligns across 10 bases. V trimming: 3 bases; J trimming: 5 bases; junction bases outside the gene matches: 1. The length of the CDR3 is 14 residues. Germline V lookup: CDR1 SGDLS, CDR2 YYNGEE. CDR3: CASSAGQGNEKLFF. As DNA, the CDR3 is TGTGCCAGCAGCGCGGGACAGGGGAATGAAAAACTGTTTTTT.

V and J are TRBV28 and TRBJ1-2; the D gene is possibly TRBD1 (5 bases). The CDR3 has 17 residues. Germline V gives CDR1 MDHEN, CDR2 SYDVKM. The ends were cut back, 3 bases at V and 1 base at J, with 18 bases in the middle. This chain's CDR3 is CASSFRARVGSNYGYTF. CDR3 coding DNA: TGTGCCAGCAGTTTTAGGGCCAGGGTGGGGAGTAACTATGGCTACACCTTC.

The sample holds many counts of this clonotype. The chain joins TRBV7-9 to TRBJ2-7, with 8 bases that match TRBD2. CDR1 SEHNR and CDR2 FQNEAQ come from the germline V gene (reference sequence). CDR3 size: 15 residues. The V gene end was trimmed by 3 bases and the J gene end by 3 bases; junction bases not matched to a gene: 7. The CDR3 sequence: CASSFERGGFYEQYF. DNA of the CDR3: TGTGCCAGCAGCTTTGAACGGGGGGGGTTCTACGAGCAGTACTTC.

The V gene is TRBV29-1, the J gene TRBJ2-1; 12 bases align to TRBD2. The J segment lost 0 bases and the V segment lost 4 bases, leaving 10 bases of the junction unmatched. There are 18 residues in the CDR3. Germline V gene data show CDR1 as SQVTM and CDR2 as ANQGSEA. Here the CDR3 reads CSVGSGLAGMSSYNEQFF. The CDR3 DNA follows: TGCAGCGTTGGGTCGGGACTAGCGGGTATGAGCTCCTACAATGAGCAGTTCTTC.

This clonotype was seen ten or more times. This chain connects TRBV5-6 to TRBJ1-6; 7 positions match TRBD1. Germline loops: CDR1 SGHDT, CDR2 YYEEEE. The CDR3 loop spans 15 amino acids. V shed 4 bases, J shed 8 bases, and the junction held 9 bases outside the gene matches. This CDR3 reads CASSIGQAVYSPLHF. Written as DNA, the CDR3 is TGTGCCAGCAGCATAGGACAGGCTGTCTATTCACCCCTCCACTTT.

This clonotype was seen a few times. The rearrangement uses TRBV20-1 and TRBJ1-5; 8 bases map to TRBD1. This CDR3 spans 14 amino acids. Trimming at V came to 7 bases and at J to 5 bases, leaving 10 bases not matched to a gene. CDR1 is DFQATT and CDR2 is SNEGSKA in the germline V gene (reference sequence). The CDR3 protein is CSVRGTGNYQPQHF. The CDR3 DNA reads TGCAGTGTAAGGGGGACAGGTAATTATCAGCCCCAGCATTTT.

The sample holds many counts of this clonotype. The chain combines TRBV5-8 with TRBJ1-1, with 7 bases identical to TRBD1. Germline V gives CDR1 SGHTS, CDR2 YDEGEE. V dropped 4 bases and J dropped 5; count of bases not matched to a gene: 11. The CDR3 sequence is 15 residues long. CDR3 bases: TGTGCCAGCAGCGCACGACAGGGTAGATTGACTGAAGCTTTCTTT. It is translated as CASSARQGRLTEAFF.

The chain couples TRBV15 to TRBJ2-7; TRBD1 aligns across 7 bases. V lost 2 bases to trimming and J lost 0 bases; unmatched junction nucleotides: 4. The CDR3 sequence is 15 residues long. CDR1 and CDR2 from the germline V gene are LNHNV and YYDKDF (reference sequence). In nucleotides, the CDR3 is TGTGCCACCAGCAGACGGGGACAGAGCTCCTACGAGCAGTACTTC. Translation: CATSRRGQSSYEQYF.

This chain links TRBV12-3 or TRBV12-4 with TRBJ2-5, with TRBD2 identical over 8 bases. There are 15 residues in the CDR3. The trim removed 8 bases at V and 2 bases at J, leaving 10 bases unmatched. For the CDR3, the DNA is TGTGCCAGCTCTACGGGAGGGGACGTTCAAGAGACCCAGTACTTC. Translating gives CASSTGGDVQETQYF.

This clonotype showed up many times. The chain has TRBV20-1 and TRBJ2-7; 7 nucleotides line up with TRBD1. CDR3 length equals 15 residues. Per the germline V gene, CDR1 is DFQATT and CDR2 is SNEGSKA (reference sequence). V lost 4 bases and J lost 1; bases outside the gene matches: 10. Written as DNA, the CDR3 is TGCAGTGCTACTCCGCCGAAACAGGGGTCCTACGAGCAGTACTTC. Protein sequence: CSATPPKQGSYEQYF.

This clonotype was seen ten or more times. This chain joins TRBV12-3 or TRBV12-4 and TRBJ2-5; D is ambiguous. CDR3 size: 13 residues. Trimming pared 3 bases from V and 5 bases from J, leaving 10 bases between. CDR3 DNA: TGTGCCAGCAGTTTTGGGCCTGGGGAGACCCAGTACTTC. Translation gives CASSFGPGETQYF.

This clonotype has at least ten counts. This chain uses TRBV12-3 or TRBV12-4 with TRBJ2-7, with a weak D call TRBD2 (6 bases). The CDR3 is 12 residues long. V was shortened by 5 bases and J by 9 bases, with 14 bases between the two germline ends. The DNA of the CDR3 is TGTGCCAGCAGTAACCGGGACTCCGGGCAGTACTTC. As protein: CASSNRDSGQYF.

This clonotype showed up just a few times. This chain joins TRBV2 and TRBJ2-6, with D uncertain. The CDR3 extends over 14 amino acids. The V and J ends lost 4 bases and 2 bases respectively, with 6 bases between them. Germline loops: CDR1 SNHLY, CDR2 FYNNEI. The CDR3 coding sequence is TGTGCCAGCAGTGGGGCCACTGGGGCCAACGTCCTGACTTTC. It codes for CASSGATGANVLTF.

This clonotype was observed a handful of times. The conserved final phenylalanine or tryptophan is absent from the CDR3, which likely points to a read error. The chain carries TRBV7-2 and TRBJ1-2; D call uncertain. Trimming took off 0 bases at V and 6 bases at J, with 14 bases between the two ends. CDR3 length equals 15 residues. Germline CDR1 SGHTA, CDR2 FQGNSA. This chain's CDR3 is CASSLAVRPLDGYTL. CDR3 in DNA: TGTGCCAGCAGCTTAGCGGTCCGTCCCCTCGATGGCTACACCCTC.

This clonotype was recorded at least ten times. The chain combines TRBV3-1 with TRBJ1-1; 7 bases are shared with TRBD1. Trimming at V came to 1 base and at J to 1 base, leaving 3 bases not matched to a gene. The germline V gene has CDR1 LGHDT and CDR2 YNNKEL (reference sequence). The CDR3 is made up of 15 amino acids. As DNA, the CDR3 is TGTGCCAGCAGCCAAGTATACAGGGGGAACACTGAAGCTTTCTTT. This encodes CASSQVYRGNTEAFF. Full variable domain (remainder filled in from reference TRBV3-1 and TRBJ1-1): DTAVSQTPKYLVTQMGNDKSIKCEQNLGHDTMYWYKQDSKKFLKIMFSYNNKELIINETVPNRFSPKSPDKAHLNLHINSLELGDSAVYFCASSQVYRGNTEAFFGQGTRLTVV.

The sample holds many counts of this clonotype. The genes are TRBV3-1 and TRBJ2-3, with 8 bases aligning to TRBD2. Germline assignment: CDR1 LGHDT and CDR2 YNNKEL (reference sequence). CDR3 length equals 18 residues. Losses at the gene ends were 1 base for V and 4 bases for J; bases not matched to a gene: 13. As DNA, the CDR3 is TGTGCCAGCAGCCAAGTCGCGCCTGGTAGCGGGAACGCAGATACGCAGTATTTT. Translation gives CASSQVAPGSGNADTQYF.

The rearrangement links TRBV28 to TRBJ1-2; possibly TRBD1 for D (5 bases). The CDR3 consists of 15 residues. Germline CDR1 reads MDHEN; CDR2 reads SYDVKM. Deletions cut 6 bases from V and 0 bases from J, with 14 bases between. The CDR3 DNA reads as TGTGCCAGCAGCAAGCCAGGGATAACTAACTATGGCTACACCTTC. It yields the protein CASSKPGITNYGYTF.

This clonotype was detected many times. V usage is TRBV6-2 or TRBV6-3 and J usage is TRBJ2-5; 8 bases agree with TRBD2. V lost 6 bases to trimming and J lost 0 bases; unmatched junction nucleotides: 6. CDR1 and CDR2 from the germline V gene are MNHEY and SVGEGT. The CDR3 extends over 15 amino acids. The CDR3 DNA reads as TGTGCCAGCAGACCGGGGGGGGAGAACCAAGAGACCCAGTACTTC. It encodes CASRPGGENQETQYF.

The chain employs TRBV7-3 and TRBJ1-4; 7 nucleotides match TRBD1. The CDR3 extends over 14 amino acids. Looked up from germline, CDR1 is SGHTA and CDR2 is FQGTGA. V lost 6 bases, J lost 8 bases, and 9 bases stayed unmatched. CDR3: CASSKQGCGEKLFF. The CDR3 DNA follows: TGTGCCAGCAGTAAACAGGGGTGCGGGGAAAAACTGTTTTTT.

The chain couples TRBV6-6 to TRBJ2-7; D unclear. With 0 bases removed from V and 7 bases from J, the gap between germline ends came to 10 bases. Germline CDR1 reads MNHNY; CDR2 reads SVGAGI (reference sequence). The CDR3 runs 13 residues. This CDR3 reads CASSYSIDWEQYF. The DNA of the CDR3 is TGTGCCAGCAGTTACTCGATTGACTGGGAGCAGTACTTC.

This clonotype has more than one count but fewer than ten. V usage is TRBV10-3 and J usage is TRBJ1-5, with 9 positions matching TRBD1. The V gene's germline CDR1 is ENHRY and CDR2 SYGVKD. The CDR3 is 16 residues long. V lost 0 bases to trimming and J lost 4 bases; unmatched junction nucleotides: 4. The CDR3 region is CAISESPDRGNQPQHF. The DNA for the CDR3 is TGTGCCATCAGTGAGTCCCCCGACAGGGGGAATCAGCCCCAGCATTTT.

V is TRBV19 and J is TRBJ2-7, with D possibly TRBD2 on 6 matching bases. The CDR3 has 15 residues. In germline, CDR1 is LNHDA, CDR2 SQIVND (reference sequence). The ends were cut back, 4 bases at V and 3 bases at J, with 16 bases in the middle. The CDR3 nucleotides are TGTGCCAGTAGTACGGGACTTTTCGGCCTCTACGAGCAGTACTTC. It specifies CASSTGLFGLYEQYF. Full variable domain (missing parts from reference TRBV19 and TRBJ2-7): DGGITQSPKYLFRKEGQNVTLSCEQNLNHDAMYWYRQDPGQGLRLIYYSQIVNDFQKGDIAEGYSVSREKKESFPLTVTSAQKNPTAFYLCASSTGLFGLYEQYFGPGTRLTVT.

The CDR3 spells CASSLEGPTRGNEQYF. CDR3 coding DNA: TGTGCCAGCAGCTTAGAGGGGCCCACCAGAGGCAACGAGCAGTACTTC. The rearrangement joins TRBV7-8 to TRBJ2-7, with D perhaps matching TRBD1 (5 bases). Germline CDR1 and CDR2: SGHVS and FQNEAQ. Trimming pared 1 base from V and 5 bases from J, leaving 18 bases between. The length of the CDR3 is 16 residues.

This clonotype appeared a few times. This chain uses TRBV15 with TRBJ2-5, with D perhaps being TRBD1 or TRBD2 (6 bases each). The germline V and J ends were trimmed by 0 bases and 3 bases, with 14 bases remaining between them. CDR1 is LNHNV, CDR2 YYDKDF, per germline (reference sequence). This CDR3 contains 16 residues. The CDR3 bases are TGTGCCACCAGCAGAGAAACGGGGGCGGGCGAAGAGACCCAGTACTTC. Translation gives CATSRETGAGEETQYF. Looking up the rest from reference TRBV15 and TRBJ2-5 gives the full variable domain: DAMVIQNPRYQVTQFGKPVTLSCSQTLNHNVMYWYQQKSSQAPKLLFHYYDKDFNNEADTPDNFQSRRPNTSFCFLDIRSPGLGDTAMYLCATSRETGAGEETQYFGPGTRLLVL.

As concerns this clonotype: A read error is possible here, since a much larger clone lies one base away. This CDR3 is missing its conserved last phenylalanine or tryptophan, likely due to a read error. This sequence joins TRBV30 and TRBJ2-7; a weak D match, TRBD1 (5 bases). V lost 2 bases and J 6 bases, leaving 5 bases between the germline ends. The CDR3 covers 10 residues. Germline CDR1 and CDR2: GTSNPN and SVGIG (reference sequence). CDR3 in amino acids: CAWSRGEQYL. DNA of the CDR3: TGTGCCTGGAGTAGGGGCGAGCAGTACCTC.

This clonotype showed up many times. This chain uses TRBV30 with TRBJ2-7, with 8 bases lining up with TRBD2. There are 13 residues in the CDR3. The germline V gene has CDR1 GTSNPN and CDR2 SVGIG (reference sequence). With V trimmed by 5 bases and J by 6 bases, 9 bases remained unmatched. The CDR3 nucleotides read TGTGCCTGGGCCCCCGGGACTAGTCCCGAGCAGTACTTC. Translated: CAWAPGTSPEQYF.

The rearrangement joins TRBV28 to TRBJ2-6, with 7 bases fitting TRBD2. There are 18 residues in the CDR3. Germline CDR1 MDHEN, CDR2 SYDVKM. J gave up 4 bases and V 6 bases, and 15 bases lay outside the gene matches. The CDR3 DNA follows: TGTGCCAGCAGCCCTCCGGGGCGGGGGATAGGAGGGGCCAACGTCCTGACTTTC. It yields the protein CASSPPGRGIGGANVLTF. Full variable domain (rest looked up from reference TRBV28 and TRBJ2-6): DVKVTQSSRYLVKRTGEKVFLECVQDMDHENMFWYRQDPGLGLRLIYFSYDVKMKEKGDIPEGYSVSREKKERFSLILESASTNQTSMYLCASSPPGRGIGGANVLTFGAGSRLTVL.